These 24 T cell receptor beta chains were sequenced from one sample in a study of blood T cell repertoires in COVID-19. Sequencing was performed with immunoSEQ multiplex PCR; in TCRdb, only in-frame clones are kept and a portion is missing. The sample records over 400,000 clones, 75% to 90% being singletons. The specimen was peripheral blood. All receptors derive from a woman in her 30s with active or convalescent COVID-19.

CDR3 nucleotides: TGCAGCGCCTTAGCGGGACCAAACAATGAGCAGTTCTTC. Protein sequence: CSALAGPNNEQFF. The chain couples TRBV29-1 to TRBJ2-1; 8 bases match TRBD2. The CDR3 spans 13 residues. The V gene end was trimmed by 7 bases and the J gene end by 5 bases; junction bases not matched to a gene: 7. Germline CDR1 and CDR2: SQVTM and ANQGSEA.

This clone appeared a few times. Written as DNA, the CDR3 is TGTGCCAGCAGGGAACATCTTTCAATTAGCGGCTCCTACAATGAGCAGTTCTTC. The encoded protein is CASREHLSISGSYNEQFF. V usage is TRBV6-1 and J usage is TRBJ2-1; a weak D match, TRBD2 (6 bases). Trimming left V 6 bases short and J 0 bases short, with 21 bases between. CDR3 length: 18 residues. CDR1 and CDR2 (germline): MNHNS, SASEGT.

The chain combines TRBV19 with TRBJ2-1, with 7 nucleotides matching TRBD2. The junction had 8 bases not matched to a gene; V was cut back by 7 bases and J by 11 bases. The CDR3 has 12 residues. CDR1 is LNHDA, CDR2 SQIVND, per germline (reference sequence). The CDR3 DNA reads TGTGCCAGTACCGAAACTAGCGACAAGCAGTTCTTC. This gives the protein CASTETSDKQFF.

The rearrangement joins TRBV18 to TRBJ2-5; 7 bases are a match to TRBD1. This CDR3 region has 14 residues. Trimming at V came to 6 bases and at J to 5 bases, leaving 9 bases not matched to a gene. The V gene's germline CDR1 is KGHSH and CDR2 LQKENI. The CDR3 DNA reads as TGTGCCAGCTCCCATGACAGGGAAGGTGAGACCCAGTACTTC. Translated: CASSHDREGETQYF.

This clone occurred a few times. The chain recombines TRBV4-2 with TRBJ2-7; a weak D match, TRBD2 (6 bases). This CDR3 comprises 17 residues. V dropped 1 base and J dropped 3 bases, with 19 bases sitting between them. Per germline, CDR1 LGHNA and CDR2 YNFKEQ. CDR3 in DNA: TGTGCCAGCAGCCAAGTCTTCTTAGCGGCCTCAATCTACGAGCAGTACTTC. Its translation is CASSQVFLAASIYEQYF.

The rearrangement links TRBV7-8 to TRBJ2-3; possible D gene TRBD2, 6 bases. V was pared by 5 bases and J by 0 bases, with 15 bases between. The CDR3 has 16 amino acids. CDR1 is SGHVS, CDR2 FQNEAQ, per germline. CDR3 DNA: TGTGCCAGCAGCCCCTACCGGGGAGGCAGCACAGATACGCAGTATTTT. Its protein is CASSPYRGGSTDTQYF. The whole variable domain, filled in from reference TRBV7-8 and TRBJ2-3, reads GAGVSQSPRYKVAKRGQDVALRCDPISGHVSLFWYQQALGQGPEFLTYFQNEAQLDKSGLPSDRFFAERPEGSVSTLKIQRTQQEDSAVYLCASSPYRGGSTDTQYFGPGTRLTVL.

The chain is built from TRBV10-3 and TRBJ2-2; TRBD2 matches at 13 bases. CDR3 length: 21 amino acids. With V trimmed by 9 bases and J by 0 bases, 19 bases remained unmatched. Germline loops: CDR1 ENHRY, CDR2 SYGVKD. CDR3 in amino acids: CAIPTRTSGSRGPANTGELFF. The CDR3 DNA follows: TGTGCCATTCCTACCCGGACTAGCGGGAGCAGAGGCCCAGCGAACACCGGGGAGCTGTTTTTT.

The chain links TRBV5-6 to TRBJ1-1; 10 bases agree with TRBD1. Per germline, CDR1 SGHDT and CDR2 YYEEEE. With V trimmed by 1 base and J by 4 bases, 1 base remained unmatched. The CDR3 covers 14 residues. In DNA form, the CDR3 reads TGTGCCAGCAGCTTGCGGGACAGGGGCACTGAAGCTTTCTTT. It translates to CASSLRDRGTEAFF.

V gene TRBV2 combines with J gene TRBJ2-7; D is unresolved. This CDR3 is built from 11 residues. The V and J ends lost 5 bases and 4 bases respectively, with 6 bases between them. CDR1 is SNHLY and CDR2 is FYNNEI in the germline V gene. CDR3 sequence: CASSPHYEQYF. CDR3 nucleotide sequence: TGTGCCAGCAGTCCCCATTACGAGCAGTACTTC.

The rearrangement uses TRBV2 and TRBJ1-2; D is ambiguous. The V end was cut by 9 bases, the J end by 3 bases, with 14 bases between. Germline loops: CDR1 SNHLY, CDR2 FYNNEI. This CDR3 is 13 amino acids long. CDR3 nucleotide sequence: TGTGCCAGTGACTTCGGCGAGGACTATGGCTACACCTTC. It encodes CASDFGEDYGYTF.

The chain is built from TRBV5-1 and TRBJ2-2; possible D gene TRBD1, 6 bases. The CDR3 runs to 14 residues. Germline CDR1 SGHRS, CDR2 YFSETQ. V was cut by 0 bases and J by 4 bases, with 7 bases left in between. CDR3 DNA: TGCGCCAGCAGCTTGGGACAGGCCACCGGGGAGCTGTTTTTT. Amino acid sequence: CASSLGQATGELFF.

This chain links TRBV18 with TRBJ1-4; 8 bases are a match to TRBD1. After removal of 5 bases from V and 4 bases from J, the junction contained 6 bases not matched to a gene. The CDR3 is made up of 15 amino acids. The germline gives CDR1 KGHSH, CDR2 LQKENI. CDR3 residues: CASSMRQGFNEKLFF. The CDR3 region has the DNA TGTGCCAGCTCAATGCGACAGGGGTTTAATGAAAAACTGTTTTTT.

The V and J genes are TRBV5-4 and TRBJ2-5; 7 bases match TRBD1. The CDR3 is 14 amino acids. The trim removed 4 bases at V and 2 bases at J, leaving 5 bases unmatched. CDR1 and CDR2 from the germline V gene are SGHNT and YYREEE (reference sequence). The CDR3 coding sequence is TGTGCCAGCAGCCAGAGGGACAGACAAGAGACCCAGTACTTC. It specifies CASSQRDRQETQYF.

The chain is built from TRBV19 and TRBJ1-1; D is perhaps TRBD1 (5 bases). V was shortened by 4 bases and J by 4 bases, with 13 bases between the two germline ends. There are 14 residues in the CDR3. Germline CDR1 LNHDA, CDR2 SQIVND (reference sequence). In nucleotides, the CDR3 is TGTGCCAGTAGTAAAGCAAGTACAGGCACTGAAGCTTTCTTT. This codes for CASSKASTGTEAFF.

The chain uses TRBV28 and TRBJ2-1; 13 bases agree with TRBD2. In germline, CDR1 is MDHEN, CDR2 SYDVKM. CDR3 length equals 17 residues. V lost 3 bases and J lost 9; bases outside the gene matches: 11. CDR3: CASSLPGLAGDRGEQFF. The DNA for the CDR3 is TGTGCCAGCAGTTTGCCAGGACTAGCGGGAGATAGGGGTGAGCAGTTCTTC.

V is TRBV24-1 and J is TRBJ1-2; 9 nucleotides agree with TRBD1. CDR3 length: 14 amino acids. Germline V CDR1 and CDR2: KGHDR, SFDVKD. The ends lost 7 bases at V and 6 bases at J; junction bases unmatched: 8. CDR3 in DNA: TGTGCCACCAGCTCCGGGACAGGGTCTGATGGCTACACCTTC. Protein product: CATSSGTGSDGYTF.

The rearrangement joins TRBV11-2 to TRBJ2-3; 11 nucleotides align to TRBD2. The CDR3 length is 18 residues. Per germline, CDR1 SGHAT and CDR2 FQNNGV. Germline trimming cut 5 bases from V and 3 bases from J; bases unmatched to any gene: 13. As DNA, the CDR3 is TGTGCCAGCAGCCCATACTTTAGCGGGGGGGTTCGGACAGATACGCAGTATTTT. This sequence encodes CASSPYFSGGVRTDTQYF.

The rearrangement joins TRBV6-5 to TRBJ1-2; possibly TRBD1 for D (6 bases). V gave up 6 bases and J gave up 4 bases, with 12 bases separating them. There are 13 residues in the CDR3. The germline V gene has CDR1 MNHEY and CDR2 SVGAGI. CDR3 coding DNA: TGTGCCAGCAGCCGCAACAGGGTCTATGGCTACACCTTC. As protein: CASSRNRVYGYTF.

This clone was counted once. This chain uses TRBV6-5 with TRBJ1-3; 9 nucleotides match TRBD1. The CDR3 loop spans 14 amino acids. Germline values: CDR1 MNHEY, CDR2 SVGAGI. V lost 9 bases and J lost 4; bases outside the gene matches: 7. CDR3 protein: CASRDRARGNTIYF. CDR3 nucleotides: TGTGCCAGTAGGGACAGGGCAAGGGGAAACACCATATATTTT.

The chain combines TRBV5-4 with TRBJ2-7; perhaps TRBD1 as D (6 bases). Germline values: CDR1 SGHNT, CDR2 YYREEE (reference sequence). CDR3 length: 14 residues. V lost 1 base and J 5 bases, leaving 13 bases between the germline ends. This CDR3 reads CASSLSGAKDEQYF. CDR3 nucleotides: TGTGCCAGCAGCTTGTCAGGGGCGAAGGACGAGCAGTACTTC.

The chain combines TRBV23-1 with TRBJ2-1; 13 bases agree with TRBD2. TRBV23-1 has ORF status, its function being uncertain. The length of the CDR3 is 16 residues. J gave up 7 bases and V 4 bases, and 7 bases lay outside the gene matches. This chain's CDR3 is CASSRTSGGASNEQFF. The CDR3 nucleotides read TGCGCCAGCAGTCGAACTAGCGGGGGGGCCAGTAATGAGCAGTTCTTC.

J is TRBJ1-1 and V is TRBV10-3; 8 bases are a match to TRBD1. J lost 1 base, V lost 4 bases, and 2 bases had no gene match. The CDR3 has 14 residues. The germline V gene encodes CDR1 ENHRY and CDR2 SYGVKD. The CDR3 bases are TGTGCCATCAGTGGGGACAGGCAGAACACTGAAGCTTTCTTT. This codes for CAISGDRQNTEAFF.

DNA of the CDR3: TGCGCCAGCAGCTGGACTAGCGGGAGTAGCGACGAGCAGTACTTC. It yields the protein CASSWTSGSSDEQYF. This rearrangement joins TRBV5-1 to TRBJ2-7, with TRBD2 identical over 13 bases. The germline CDR1 and CDR2 sequences are SGHRS and YFSETQ. J was trimmed by 5 bases and V by 3 bases; bases with no gene match: 5. The CDR3 consists of 15 residues.

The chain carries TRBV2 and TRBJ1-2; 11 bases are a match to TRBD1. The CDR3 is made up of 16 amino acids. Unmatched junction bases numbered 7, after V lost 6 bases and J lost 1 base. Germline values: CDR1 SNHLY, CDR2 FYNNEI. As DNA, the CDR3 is TGTGCCAGCAGGAGGGGACAGGGGGGCTATAACTATGGCTACACCTTC. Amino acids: CASRRGQGGYNYGYTF.